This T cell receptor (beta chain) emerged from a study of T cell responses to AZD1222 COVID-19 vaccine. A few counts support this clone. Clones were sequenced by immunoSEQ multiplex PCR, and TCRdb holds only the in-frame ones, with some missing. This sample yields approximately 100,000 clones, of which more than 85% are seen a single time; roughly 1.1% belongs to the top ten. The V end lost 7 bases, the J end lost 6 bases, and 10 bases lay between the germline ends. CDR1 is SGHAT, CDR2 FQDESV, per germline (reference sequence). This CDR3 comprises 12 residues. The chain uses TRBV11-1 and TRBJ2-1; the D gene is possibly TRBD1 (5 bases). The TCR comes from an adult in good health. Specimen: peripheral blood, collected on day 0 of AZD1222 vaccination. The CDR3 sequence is CASTRGFNEQFF. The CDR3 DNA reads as TGTGCCAGCACAAGGGGATTCAATGAGCAGTTCTTC.